The present T cell receptor (beta chain) was sequenced within a study of blood T cell repertoires in COVID-19. Turning to the study itself: The United States, Italy and Spain provided the acute and convalescent COVID-19 samples.

Authors' processing steps: Reference gene primer amplification gave estimated nucleated cell counts. TCRdb keeps only in-frame clones here, not all; method: immunoSEQ multiplex PCR. The DNA was the basis for D and trimming; V, J and clone size are from that table. The data show 100,000 to 150,000 clones, approximately 80% seen once. The ends were cut back, 7 bases at V and 6 bases at J, with 7 bases in the middle. The V gene's germline CDR1 is SNHLY and CDR2 FYNNEI. The CDR3 is 11 amino acids. The sequenced sample was peripheral blood. The V gene is TRBV2, the J gene TRBJ2-1; possible D gene TRBD1, 5 bases. The sequence was obtained from a man aged 40-49 years with active or convalescent COVID-19. CDR3 DNA sequence: TGTGCCAGCAACCAGGGCAATGAGCAGTTCTTC. This sequence encodes CASNQGNEQFF.